The 5 T cell receptor beta chains reported below all come from one sample, sequenced in a study of T cell responses to AZD1222 COVID-19 vaccine (dated by TCRdb to the early 2020s). Taken with the paper, the label for time point translates to: baseline before first vaccination. The receptor library was made with the immunoSEQ multiplex PCR assay. This immuneACCESS table, as held by TCRdb, lists in-frame sequences with V and J called but not all clones. Of the missing ones, under half trace to an unresolved V gene in checked studies; the others have no known cause. In this sample the table shows tens of thousands of clones, 75% to 90% of which occur a single time. Together, the top ten hold 2.4% of the sample. The sample in question was peripheral blood, obtained on day 0 of AZD1222 vaccination. Receptors originate from an adult in good health.

The J gene is TRBJ2-1, the V gene TRBV5-5; no reliable D call. The CDR3 has 12 amino acids. From germline, CDR1 is SGHKS and CDR2 YYEKEE (reference sequence). The germline V and J ends were trimmed by 2 bases and 8 bases, with 8 bases remaining between them. CDR3 bases: TGTGCCAGCAGCTTATCTTGGGATGAGCAGTTCTTC. Protein sequence: CASSLSWDEQFF.

The genes are TRBV10-2 and TRBJ2-3; no firm D call. Trimming stripped 2 bases from V and 3 bases from J, with 6 bases between. CDR1 and CDR2 (germline): WSHSY, SAAADI. This CDR3 comprises 13 residues. The CDR3 bases are TGCGCCAGCAGTGAGGTTAAAACAGATACGCAGTATTTT. Translated, it gives CASSEVKTDTQYF.

The chain uses TRBV15 and TRBJ2-5; D unresolved. V lost 1 base, J lost 1 base, and 7 bases lay in between. This CDR3 is 14 amino acids long. The germline V gene encodes CDR1 LNHNV and CDR2 YYDKDF (reference sequence). The CDR3 coding sequence is TGTGCCACCAGCAGAGGGGCGGTCCAAGAGACCCAGTACTTC. Amino acid sequence: CATSRGAVQETQYF.

This chain joins TRBV28 and TRBJ1-6; the D gene is possibly TRBD1 (5 bases). Trimming pared 3 bases from V and 0 bases from J, leaving 9 bases between. CDR3 size: 16 residues. Germline loops: CDR1 MDHEN, CDR2 SYDVKM. The CDR3 here is CASSFRADSYNSPLHF. As DNA, the CDR3 is TGTGCCAGCAGTTTCAGGGCAGACTCCTATAATTCACCCCTCCACTTT.

The chain uses TRBV5-4 and TRBJ1-6; 7 bases agree with TRBD1. The trim removed 3 bases at V and 6 bases at J, leaving 6 bases unmatched. The CDR3 length is 15 residues. Germline V gene sequence: CDR1 SGHNT, CDR2 YYREEE (reference sequence). This CDR3 reads CASSSYRGSNSPLHF. The CDR3 nucleotides are TGTGCCAGCAGCTCCTACAGGGGTTCTAATTCACCCCTCCACTTT.